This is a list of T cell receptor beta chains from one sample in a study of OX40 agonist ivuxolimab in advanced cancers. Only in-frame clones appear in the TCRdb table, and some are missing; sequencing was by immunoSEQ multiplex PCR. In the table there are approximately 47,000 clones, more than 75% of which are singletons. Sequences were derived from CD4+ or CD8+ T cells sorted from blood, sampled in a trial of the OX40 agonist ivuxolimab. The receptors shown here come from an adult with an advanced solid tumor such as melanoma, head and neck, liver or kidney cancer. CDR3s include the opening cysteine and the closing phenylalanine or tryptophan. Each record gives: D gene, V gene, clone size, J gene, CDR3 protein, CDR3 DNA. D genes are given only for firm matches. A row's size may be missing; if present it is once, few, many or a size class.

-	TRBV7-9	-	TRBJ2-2	CASSYVVGQGSAGELFF	TGTGCCAGCAGCTACGTAGTTGGGCAGGGATCGGCCGGGGAGCTGTTTTTT
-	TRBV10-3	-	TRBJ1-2	CAISGSSDYGYTF	TGTGCCATCAGTGGGTCCAGCGACTATGGCTACACCTTC
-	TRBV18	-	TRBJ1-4	CASSLIGPSTNEKLFF	TGTGCCAGCTCACTGATCGGACCGTCAACTAATGAAAAACTGTTTTTT
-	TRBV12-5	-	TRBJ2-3	CASGLMLGPSTDTQYF	TGTGCTAGTGGTTTGATGTTAGGCCCGAGCACAGATACGCAGTATTTT
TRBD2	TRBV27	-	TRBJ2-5	CASSSRGAWETQYF	TGTGCCAGCAGTTCGCGGGGGGCATGGGAGACCCAGTACTTC
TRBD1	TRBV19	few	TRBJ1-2	CASTKSGTDYGYTF	TGTGCCAGTACCAAGTCCGGGACAGACTATGGCTACACCTTC
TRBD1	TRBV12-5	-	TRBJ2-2	CASGSGQGHTGELFF	TGTGCTAGTGGTTCGGGACAGGGGCACACCGGGGAGCTGTTTTTT
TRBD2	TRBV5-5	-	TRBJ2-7	CASSSGLAGGTRNEQYF	TGTGCCAGCAGCTCGGGACTAGCGGGAGGGACAAGGAACGAGCAGTACTTC
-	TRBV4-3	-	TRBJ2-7	CASSQERGEEQYF	TGCGCCAGCAGCCAAGAGAGGGGAGAAGAGCAGTACTTC
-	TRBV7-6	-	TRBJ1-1	CASSPQGNTEAFF	TGTGCCAGCAGCCCGCAGGGGAACACTGAAGCTTTCTTT
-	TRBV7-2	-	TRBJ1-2	CASSLDSLRYGYTF	TGTGCCAGCAGCTTAGACTCGCTACGCTATGGCTACACCTTC
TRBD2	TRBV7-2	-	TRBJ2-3	CASSHQAGGLTDTQYF	TGTGCCAGCAGCCATCAAGCGGGGGGGCTTACAGATACGCAGTATTTT
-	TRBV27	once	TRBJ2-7	CASSLGLSYEQYF	TGTGCCAGCAGTTTGGGATTATCCTACGAGCAGTACTTC
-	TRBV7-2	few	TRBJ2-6	CASSLVNSGANVLTF	TGTGCCAGCAGCCTAGTGAACTCTGGGGCCAACGTCCTGACTTTC
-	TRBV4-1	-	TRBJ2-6	CASSLPMGPGANVLTF	TGCGCCAGCAGCCTCCCCATGGGGCCTGGGGCCAACGTCCTGACTTTC
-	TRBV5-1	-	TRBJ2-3	CASSFFGGGTDTQYF	TGCGCCAGCAGCTTTTTCGGCGGGGGCACAGATACGCAGTATTTT
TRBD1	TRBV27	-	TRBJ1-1	CASSLGQGLTEAFF	TGTGCCAGCAGTTTGGGACAGGGATTAACTGAAGCTTTCTTT
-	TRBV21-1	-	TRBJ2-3	CASSNLGGVWDTQYF	TGTGCCAGCAGCAATTTGGGGGGAGTGTGGGATACGCAGTATTTT
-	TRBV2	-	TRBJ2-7	CASRGDSYEQYF	TGTGCCAGCAGAGGGGACTCCTACGAGCAGTACTTC